The source of this T cell receptor (beta chain) is a study of T cell responses to AZD1222 COVID-19 vaccine. Study findings and constraints: A rise in Spike-specific TCR breadth and depth followed two AZD1222 doses. Regions 160-218 and 743-854 dominated among vaccine-associated CD4 TCRs spanning spike.

V was shortened by 5 bases and J by 0 bases, with 16 bases between the two germline ends. From germline, CDR1 is MDHEN and CDR2 SYDVKM. The CDR3 consists of 16 residues. This clone was seen a handful of times. Its antigen is undetermined. Method: immunoSEQ multiplex PCR; TCRdb's copy keeps in-frame clones and lacks some. The sample yields about 140,000 clones, about four fifths seen once. Specimen: peripheral blood, collected on day 0 of AZD1222 vaccination. The receptor was isolated from an adult in good health. The chain is built from TRBV28 and TRBJ1-2; no firm D call. The CDR3 DNA reads TGTGCCAGCAGTCTTCTCACCCTAGATACTAACTATGGCTACACCTTC. This codes for CASSLLTLDTNYGYTF.